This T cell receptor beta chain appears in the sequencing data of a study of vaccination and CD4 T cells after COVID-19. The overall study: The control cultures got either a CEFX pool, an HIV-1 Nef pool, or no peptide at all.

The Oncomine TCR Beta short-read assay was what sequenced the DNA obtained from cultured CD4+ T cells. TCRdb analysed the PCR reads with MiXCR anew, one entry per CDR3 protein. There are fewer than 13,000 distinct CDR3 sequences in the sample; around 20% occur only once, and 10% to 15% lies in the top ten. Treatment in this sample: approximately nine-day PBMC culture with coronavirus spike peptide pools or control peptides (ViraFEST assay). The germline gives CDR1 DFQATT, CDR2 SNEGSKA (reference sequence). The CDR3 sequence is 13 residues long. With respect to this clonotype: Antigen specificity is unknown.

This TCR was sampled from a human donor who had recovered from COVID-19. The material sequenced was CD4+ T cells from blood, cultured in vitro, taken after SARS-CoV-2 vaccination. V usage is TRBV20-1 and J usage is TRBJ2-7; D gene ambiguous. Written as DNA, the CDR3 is TGCGCCCCTAAGCGAATCGGCACCTACGAGCAGTACTTC. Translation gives CAPKRIGTYEQYF.